This T cell receptor beta chain was sequenced in a study of T cells in localized non-small cell lung cancer. Measured with immunoSEQ multiplex PCR; TCRdb has only the in-frame clones, and not every one. In the table there are a few thousand clones, roughly a quarter of which are singletons. Study-wide points: One tumor region alone was sequenced, and heterogeneity therefore remains possible. Measurement of T cell clonality placed uninvolved adjacent lung highest, above the level in tumor. The appearance of a median approximately 57 of the top 100 tumor clones was seen in adjacent lung. In the blood, greater T cell density corresponded to longer overall survival.

V lost 4 bases to trimming and J lost 6 bases, with 18 bases between them. CDR1 and CDR2 (germline): MGHRA, YSYEKL. This CDR3 contains 16 residues. This clone was seen a few times. What it recognizes is unknown. Specimen: lung tumor tissue, collected before any cancer treatment. The chain joins TRBV4-1 to TRBJ1-4; the D gene is possibly TRBD1 (6 bases). This receptor was identified in a female donor at least 60 years old with stage I lung adenocarcinoma. The CDR3 loop reads CASSRVEQGTYEKLFF. The CDR3 DNA follows: TGCGCCAGCAGCCGTGTGGAGCAGGGGACTTATGAAAAACTGTTTTTT.